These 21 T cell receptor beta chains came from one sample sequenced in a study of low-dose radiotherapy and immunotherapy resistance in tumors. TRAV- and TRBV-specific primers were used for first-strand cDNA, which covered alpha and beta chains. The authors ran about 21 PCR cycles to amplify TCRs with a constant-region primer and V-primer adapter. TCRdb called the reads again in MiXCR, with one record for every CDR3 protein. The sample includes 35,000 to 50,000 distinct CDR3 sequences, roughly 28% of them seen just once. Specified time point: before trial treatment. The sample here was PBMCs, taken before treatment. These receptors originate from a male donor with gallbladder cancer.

The DNA of the CDR3 is TGTGCCAGCAGAGTACTTCCGGGACTAGGTGGACCCCAGTACTTC. It translates to CASRVLPGLGGPQYF. The chain couples TRBV6-1 to TRBJ2-5; 8 bases fit TRBD2. Per germline, CDR1 MNHNS and CDR2 SASEGT. The CDR3 loop spans 15 amino acids. The V segment lost 6 bases and the J segment 9 bases; nucleotides outside the gene matches: 15.

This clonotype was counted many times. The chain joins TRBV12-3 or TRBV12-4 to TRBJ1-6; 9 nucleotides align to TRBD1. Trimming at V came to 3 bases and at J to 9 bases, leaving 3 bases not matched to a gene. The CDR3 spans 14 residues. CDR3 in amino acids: CASSLGQGGSPLHF. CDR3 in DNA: TGTGCCAGCAGTTTGGGACAGGGAGGTTCACCCCTCCACTTT.

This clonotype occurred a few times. The CDR3 here is CASSTPPGNTEAFF. Here the CDR3 DNA reads TGTGCCAGCAGTACCCCTCCAGGGAACACTGAAGCTTTCTTT. V gene TRBV6-1 combines with J gene TRBJ1-1, with D uncertain. The CDR3 runs 14 residues. Trimming left V 5 bases short and J 1 base short, with 11 bases between. CDR1 and CDR2 (germline): MNHNS, SASEGT.

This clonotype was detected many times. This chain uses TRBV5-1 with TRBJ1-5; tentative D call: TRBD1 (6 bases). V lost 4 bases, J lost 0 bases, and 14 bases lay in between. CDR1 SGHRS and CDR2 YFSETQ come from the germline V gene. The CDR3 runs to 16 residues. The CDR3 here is CASSPGQTNSNQPQHF. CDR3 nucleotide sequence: TGCGCCAGCAGCCCCGGACAGACTAATAGCAATCAGCCCCAGCATTTT.

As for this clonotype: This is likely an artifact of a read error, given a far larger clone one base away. CDR3 in amino acids: CASSLVNEQFF. The CDR3 DNA reads as TGTGCCAGCAGCTTAGTCAATGAGCAGTTCTTC. The V gene is TRBV7-9, the J gene TRBJ2-1; no firm D call. The V gene lost 1 base and the J gene lost 6 bases, with 1 base spanning the gap. Germline V CDR1 and CDR2: SEHNR, FQNEAQ (reference sequence). This CDR3 is built from 11 residues.

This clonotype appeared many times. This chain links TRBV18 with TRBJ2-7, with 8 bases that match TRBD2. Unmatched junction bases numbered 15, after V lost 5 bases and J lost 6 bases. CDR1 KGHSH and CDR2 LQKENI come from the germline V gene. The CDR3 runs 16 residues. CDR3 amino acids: CASSTLLPGGPGEQYF. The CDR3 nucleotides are TGTGCCAGCTCAACCCTACTTCCGGGAGGGCCCGGCGAGCAGTACTTC.

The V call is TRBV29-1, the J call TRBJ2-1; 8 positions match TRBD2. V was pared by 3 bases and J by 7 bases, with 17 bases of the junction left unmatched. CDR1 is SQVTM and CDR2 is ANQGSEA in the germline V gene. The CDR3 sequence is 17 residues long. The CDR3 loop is CSVEVYLAGSRGNEQFF. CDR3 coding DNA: TGCAGCGTTGAGGTATACCTAGCGGGCTCGAGAGGGAATGAGCAGTTCTTC.

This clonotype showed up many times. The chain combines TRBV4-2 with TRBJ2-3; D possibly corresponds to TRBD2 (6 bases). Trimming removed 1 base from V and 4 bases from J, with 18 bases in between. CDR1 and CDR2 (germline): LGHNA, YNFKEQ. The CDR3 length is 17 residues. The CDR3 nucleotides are TGTGCCAGCAGCCAAGTTGTCGGGGGAGCGTTGGCAGATACGCAGTATTTT. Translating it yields CASSQVVGGALADTQYF.

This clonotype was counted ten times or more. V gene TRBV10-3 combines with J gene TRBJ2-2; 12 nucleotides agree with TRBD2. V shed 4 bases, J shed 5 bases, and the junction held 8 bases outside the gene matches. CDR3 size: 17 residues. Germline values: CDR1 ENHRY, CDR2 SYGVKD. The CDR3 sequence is CAISALSGTSGTGELFF. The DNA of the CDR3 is TGTGCCATCAGTGCCCTCAGCGGGACTAGCGGGACCGGGGAGCTGTTTTTT.

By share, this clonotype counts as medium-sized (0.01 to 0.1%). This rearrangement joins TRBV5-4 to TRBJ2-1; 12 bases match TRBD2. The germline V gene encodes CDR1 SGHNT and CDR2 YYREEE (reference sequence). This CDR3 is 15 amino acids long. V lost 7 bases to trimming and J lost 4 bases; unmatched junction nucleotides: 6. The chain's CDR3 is CASGPGTSGYNEQFF. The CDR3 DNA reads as TGTGCCAGCGGGCCCGGGACTAGCGGGTACAATGAGCAGTTCTTC.

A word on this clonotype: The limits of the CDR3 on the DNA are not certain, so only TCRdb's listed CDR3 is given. The CDR3 here is CASSSQGPPGELFFF. The V and J genes are TRBV6-1 and TRBJ2-2; TRBD1 is the table's D call and was not checked against the DNA. Germline CDR1 and CDR2: MNHNS and SASEGT. The CDR3 numbers 15 amino acids, ends counted.

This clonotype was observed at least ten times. DNA of the CDR3: TGCAGTGCTGGACAGCGGGGCCACACAGATACGCAGTATTTT. As protein: CSAGQRGHTDTQYF. The chain is built from TRBV20-1 and TRBJ2-3; TRBD2 might be the D (7 bases). CDR3 length: 14 residues. The germline V and J ends were trimmed by 5 bases and 2 bases, with 14 bases remaining between them. Germline values: CDR1 DFQATT, CDR2 SNEGSKA (reference sequence).

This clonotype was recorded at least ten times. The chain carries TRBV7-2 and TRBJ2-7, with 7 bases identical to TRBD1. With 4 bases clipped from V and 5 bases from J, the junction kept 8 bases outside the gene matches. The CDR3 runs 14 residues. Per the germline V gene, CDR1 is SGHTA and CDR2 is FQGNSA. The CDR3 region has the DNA TGTGCCAGCAGCTACGGGACAGACCCCCACGAGCAGTACTTC. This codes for CASSYGTDPHEQYF. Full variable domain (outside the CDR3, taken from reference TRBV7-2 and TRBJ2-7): GAGVSQSPSNKVTEKGKDVELRCDPISGHTALYWYRQSLGQGLEFLIYFQGNSAPDKSGLPSDRFSAERTGGSVSTLTIQRTQQEDSAVYLCASSYGTDPHEQYFGPGTRLTVT.

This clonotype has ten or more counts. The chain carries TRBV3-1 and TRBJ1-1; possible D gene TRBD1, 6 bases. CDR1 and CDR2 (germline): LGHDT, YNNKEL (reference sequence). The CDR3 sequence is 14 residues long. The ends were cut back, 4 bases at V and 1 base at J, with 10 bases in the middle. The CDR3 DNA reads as TGTGCCAGCAGCCTGGGACATGCGAACACTGAAGCTTTCTTT. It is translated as CASSLGHANTEAFF.

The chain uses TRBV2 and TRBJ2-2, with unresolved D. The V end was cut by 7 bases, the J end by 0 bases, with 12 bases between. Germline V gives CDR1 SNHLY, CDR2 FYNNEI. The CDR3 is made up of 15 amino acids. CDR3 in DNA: TGTGCCAGCACCCCGCTGGGGACGAACACCGGGGAGCTGTTTTTT. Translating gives CASTPLGTNTGELFF.

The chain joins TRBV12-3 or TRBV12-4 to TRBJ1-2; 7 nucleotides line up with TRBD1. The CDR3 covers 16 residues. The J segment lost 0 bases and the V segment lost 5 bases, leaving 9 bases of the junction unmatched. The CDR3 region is CASSRGQPYPNYGYTF. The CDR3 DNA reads TGTGCCAGCAGTAGGGGACAGCCGTACCCTAACTATGGCTACACCTTC.

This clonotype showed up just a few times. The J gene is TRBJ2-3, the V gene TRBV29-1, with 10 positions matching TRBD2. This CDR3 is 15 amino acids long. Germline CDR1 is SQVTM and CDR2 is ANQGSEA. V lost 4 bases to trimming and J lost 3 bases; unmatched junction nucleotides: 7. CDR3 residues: CSVARGTSATDTQYF. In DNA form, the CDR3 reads TGCAGCGTTGCCCGGGGGACTAGCGCGACAGATACGCAGTATTTT.

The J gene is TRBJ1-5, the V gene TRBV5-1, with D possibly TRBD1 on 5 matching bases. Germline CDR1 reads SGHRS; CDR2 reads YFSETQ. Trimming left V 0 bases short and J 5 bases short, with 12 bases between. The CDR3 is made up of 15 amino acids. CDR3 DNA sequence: TGCGCCAGCAGCTTGGGATTGGGGGGAGATCAGCCCCAGCATTTT. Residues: CASSLGLGGDQPQHF.

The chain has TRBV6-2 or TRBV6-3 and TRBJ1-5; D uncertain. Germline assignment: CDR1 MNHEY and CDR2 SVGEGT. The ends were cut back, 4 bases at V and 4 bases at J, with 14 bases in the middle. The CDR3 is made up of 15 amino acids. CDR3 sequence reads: CASSSVYRSNQPQHF. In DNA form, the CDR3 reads TGTGCCAGCAGTTCCGTCTACCGGAGTAATCAGCCCCAGCATTTT.

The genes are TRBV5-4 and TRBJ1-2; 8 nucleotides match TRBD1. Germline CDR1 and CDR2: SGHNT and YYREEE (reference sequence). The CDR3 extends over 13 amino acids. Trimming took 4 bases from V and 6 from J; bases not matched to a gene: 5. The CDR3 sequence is CASSAGQGNGYTF. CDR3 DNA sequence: TGTGCCAGCAGCGCAGGACAGGGTAATGGCTACACCTTC.

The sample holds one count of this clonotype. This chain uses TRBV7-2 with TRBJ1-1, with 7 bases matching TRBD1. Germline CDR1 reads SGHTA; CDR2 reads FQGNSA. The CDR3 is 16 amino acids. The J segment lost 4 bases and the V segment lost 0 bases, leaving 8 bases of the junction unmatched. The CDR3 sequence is CASSLARQGFATEAFF. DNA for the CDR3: TGTGCCAGCAGCTTAGCAAGACAGGGTTTCGCCACTGAAGCTTTCTTT.